The entry below gives a single T cell receptor beta chain sequence along with its context. Its specificity is not known. An end of the junction differs from the germline gene, which may be a read error. Presence of unique molecular identifiers characterized the TCR beta cDNA libraries. Some 500,000 cDNA molecules were recovered from an input of about 1 to 10 million T cells. TCRdb analysed the PCR reads with MiXCR anew, one entry per CDR3 protein. The sample contains 650,000 to 850,000 distinct CDR3 sequences, roughly 50% of which appear only once. The data belong to a study of post-analysis software for immune sequencing data. Study-wide points: Patients with multiple sclerosis recorded significantly lower normalized Chao1 diversity than controls, the study found. By F measure, samples from a shared preparation batch strongly co-clustered. Elevated frequency relative to controls characterized several TRBV segments in patients, TRBV5-6, TRBV5-1 and TRBV20-1 among them.

CDR3 length equals 13 residues. Germline-derived CDR1 and CDR2 are SGHDN and FVKESK. The origin of this receptor is a girl aged 5-17 years with multiple sclerosis. Sample: blood. This sequence joins TRBV14 and TRBJ1-2; D remains unclear. This chain's CDR3 is CACSHTSNYGYTF. For the CDR3, the DNA is TGTGCCTGCAGCCATACATCGAACTATGGCTACACCTTC. Together with reference TRBV14 and TRBJ1-2, the CDR3 gives the full variable domain: EAGVTQFPSHSVIEKGQTVTLRCDPISGHDNLYWYRRVMGKEIKFLLHFVKESKQDESGMPNNRFLAERTGGTYSTLKVQPAELEDSGVYFCACSHTSNYGYTFGSGTRLTVV.